This TCR beta chain was retrieved from a study of coeliac disease. General study points: Cross-contamination between intraepithelial and lamina propria cells was possible. Known gliadin-specific TRB sequences: about 50% of the 18 coeliac samples, only 1 of 6 controls. The authors considered this approach unsuitable for unbiased detection of gliadin-specific T cells.

Sequencing was performed with immunoSEQ multiplex PCR; in TCRdb, only in-frame clones are kept and a portion is missing. The sample holds just over 4,000 clones, around 60% seen once. This clone was detected once. Antigen: not known. The specimen sequenced was lymphocytes from the gut lamina propria. This TCR derives from a woman aged 25 to 39 without celiac disease.

CDR3 nucleotides: TGTGCCAGCAGCGCAGGACTGGAACACTGGGGCTACACCTTC. It encodes CASSAGLEHWGYTF. The chain combines TRBV2 with TRBJ1-2; D uncertain. V was trimmed by 6 bases and J by 8 bases, leaving 19 bases between them. The germline V gene encodes CDR1 SNHLY and CDR2 FYNNEI. The CDR3 is 14 residues long.